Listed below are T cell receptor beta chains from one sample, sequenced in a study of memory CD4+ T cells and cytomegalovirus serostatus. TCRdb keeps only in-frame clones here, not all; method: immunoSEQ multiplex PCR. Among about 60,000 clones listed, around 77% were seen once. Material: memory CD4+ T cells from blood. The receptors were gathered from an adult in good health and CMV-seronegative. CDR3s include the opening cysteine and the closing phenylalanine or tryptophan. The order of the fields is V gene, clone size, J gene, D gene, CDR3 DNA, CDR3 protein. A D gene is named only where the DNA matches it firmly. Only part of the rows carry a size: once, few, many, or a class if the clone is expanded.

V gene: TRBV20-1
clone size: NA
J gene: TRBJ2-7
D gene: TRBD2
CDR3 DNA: TGCGGACTAGCGGAATTCTACGAGCAGTACTTC
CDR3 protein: CGLAEFYEQYF

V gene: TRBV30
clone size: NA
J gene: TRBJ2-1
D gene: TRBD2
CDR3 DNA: TGTGCCTGGGCTAGCGGGGGGGCAGGCTACAATGAGCAGTTCTTC
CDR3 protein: CAWASGGAGYNEQFF

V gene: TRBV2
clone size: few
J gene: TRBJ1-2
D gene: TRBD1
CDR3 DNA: TGTGCCAGCAGTGGCAGGGGGCGCGGCTACACCTTC
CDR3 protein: CASSGRGRGYTF

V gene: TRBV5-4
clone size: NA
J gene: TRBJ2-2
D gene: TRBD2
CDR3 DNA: TGTGCCAGCAGCTCGAAAGGAGGACTAGGCCAAACCGGGGAGCTGTTTTTT
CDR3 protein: CASSSKGGLGQTGELFF

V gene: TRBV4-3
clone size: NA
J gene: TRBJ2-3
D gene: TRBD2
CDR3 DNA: TGCGCCAGCAGCCAAGAGCCTTGGGGCGGGAGGAACTCAGATACGCAGTATTTT
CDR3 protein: CASSQEPWGGRNSDTQYF

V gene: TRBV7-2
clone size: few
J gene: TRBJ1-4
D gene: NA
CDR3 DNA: TGTGCCAGCAACTCACAGGGCCTTGCTGAAAAACTGTTTTTT
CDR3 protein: CASNSQGLAEKLFF

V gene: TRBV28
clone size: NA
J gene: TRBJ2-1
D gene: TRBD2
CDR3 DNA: TGTGCCAGCAGTCTGCGTTCCTTAGCGGGACGGGGCAATGAGCAGTTCTTC
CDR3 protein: CASSLRSLAGRGNEQFF

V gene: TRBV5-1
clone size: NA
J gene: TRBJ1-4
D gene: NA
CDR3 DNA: TGCGCCAGCAGCCCCCAGGTGCTGGCAACTAATGAAAAACTGTTTTTT
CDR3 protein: CASSPQVLATNEKLFF

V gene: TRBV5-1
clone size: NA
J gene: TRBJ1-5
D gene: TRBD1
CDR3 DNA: TGCGCCAGCAGCTTGGAGGGGACAGGGCTAGGCCAGCCCCAGCATTTT
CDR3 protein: CASSLEGTGLGQPQHF

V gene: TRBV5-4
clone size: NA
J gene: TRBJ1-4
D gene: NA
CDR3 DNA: TGTGCCAGCGCGCAGGAGGCGGGTATGGGTGAAAAACTGTTTTTT
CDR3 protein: CASAQEAGMGEKLFF

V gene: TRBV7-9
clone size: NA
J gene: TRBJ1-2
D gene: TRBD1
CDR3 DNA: TGTGCCAGCAGCCCCACCAGGGGGCAGAACTATGGCTACACCTTC
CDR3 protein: CASSPTRGQNYGYTF

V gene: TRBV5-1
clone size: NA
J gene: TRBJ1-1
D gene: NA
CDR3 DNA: TGCGCCAGCAGGAACACCTTGAACACTGAAGCTTTCTTT
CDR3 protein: CASRNTLNTEAFF

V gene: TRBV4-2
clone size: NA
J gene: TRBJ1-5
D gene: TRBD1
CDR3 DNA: TGTGCCAGCAGCCAAGAGGGCAGGGGGCTCGATCAGCCCCAGCATTTT
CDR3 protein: CASSQEGRGLDQPQHF

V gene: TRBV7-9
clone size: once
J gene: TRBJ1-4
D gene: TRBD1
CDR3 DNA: TGTGCCAGCAGCTCACCAACAGGGGCAACTAATGAAAAACTGTTTTTT
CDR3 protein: CASSSPTGATNEKLFF

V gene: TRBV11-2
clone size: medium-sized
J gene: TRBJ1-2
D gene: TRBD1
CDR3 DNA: TGTGCCAGCAGCCCTCGGACAGGGGTGTATGGCTACACCTTC
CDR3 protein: CASSPRTGVYGYTF

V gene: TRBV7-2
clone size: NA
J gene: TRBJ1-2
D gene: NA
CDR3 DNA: TGTGCCAGCAGCTCACAATCTAACTATGGCTACACCTTC
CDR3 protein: CASSSQSNYGYTF